Presented here are 18 T cell receptor beta chains from one specimen sequenced in a study of cytomegalovirus exposure and HLA in healthy donors. PCR amplification relied on 60 Vbeta primers (plus 13 Jbeta primers). Some clones are missing from TCRdb's copy, which holds only in-frame ones; the method was immunoSEQ multiplex PCR. The table records some 150,000 clones, approximately 79% of them present only once. Sequencing input: PBMCs. These receptors originate from a man aged 35 to 55 in good health and CMV-seronegative.

V and J are TRBV4-3 and TRBJ2-1; maybe TRBD2 (5 bases). Germline CDR1 reads LGHNA; CDR2 reads YSLEER. CDR3 length: 14 amino acids. V lost 2 bases to trimming and J lost 2 bases, with 7 bases between them. The DNA for the CDR3 is TGCGCCAGCAGCCAATCCGGGGCCTACAATGAGCAGTTCTTC. Amino acid sequence: CASSQSGAYNEQFF.

This chain uses TRBV27 with TRBJ2-6; perhaps TRBD1 as D (5 bases). The CDR3 extends over 13 amino acids. Germline V gene data show CDR1 as MNHEY and CDR2 as SMNVEV (reference sequence). Deletions cut 7 bases from V and 2 bases from J, with 6 bases between. Here the CDR3 DNA reads TGTGCCAGCAAGGGGCCTGGGGCCAACGTCCTGACTTTC. Translated: CASKGPGANVLTF.

This clone was seen a single time. The rearrangement joins TRBV6-1 to TRBJ2-7; TRBD2 matches 7 bases. From germline, CDR1 is MNHNS and CDR2 SASEGT. J gave up 0 bases and V 5 bases, and 7 bases lay outside the gene matches. This CDR3 spans 15 amino acids. The CDR3, as DNA: TGTGCCAGCAGTCCTGGACTAGGAAGCTCCTACGAGCAGTACTTC. As protein: CASSPGLGSSYEQYF.

J is TRBJ2-3 and V is TRBV5-1, with D possibly matching TRBD2 (7 bases). With 4 bases removed from V and 2 bases from J, the gap between germline ends came to 11 bases. The CDR3 sequence is 14 residues long. From germline, CDR1 is SGHRS and CDR2 YFSETQ. The CDR3: CASSPGGPTDTQYF. In nucleotides, the CDR3 is TGCGCCAGCAGCCCCGGGGGGCCCACAGATACGCAGTATTTT.

This chain links TRBV27 with TRBJ1-6, with D possibly matching TRBD1 (6 bases). This CDR3 has 12 amino acids. Germline V gene lookup returns CDR1 MNHEY and CDR2 SMNVEV (reference sequence). V was shortened by 5 bases and J by 10 bases, with 9 bases between the two germline ends. The CDR3 here is CASSDRRSPLHF. The CDR3 region has the DNA TGTGCCAGCAGTGACAGGCGGTCACCCCTCCACTTT.

This clone has more than one count but fewer than ten. The chain carries TRBV4-1 and TRBJ1-2; D gene uncertain. Trimming pared 0 bases from V and 4 bases from J, leaving 6 bases between. Germline V CDR1 and CDR2: MGHRA, YSYEKL. The CDR3 has 13 amino acids. This CDR3 reads CASSQDSSYGYTF. The CDR3 bases are TGCGCCAGCAGCCAAGATTCCTCCTATGGCTACACCTTC.

CDR3 residues: CASSFKGTGGYTGELFF. The CDR3 nucleotides are TGTGCCAGCAGCTTTAAGGGCACAGGGGGGTACACCGGGGAGCTGTTTTTT. The V and J genes are TRBV7-9 and TRBJ2-2; 8 bases agree with TRBD1. Germline CDR1 and CDR2: SEHNR and FQNEAQ (reference sequence). The CDR3 consists of 17 residues. Losses at the gene ends were 3 bases for V and 3 bases for J; bases not matched to a gene: 9.

This sequence joins TRBV19 and TRBJ1-5; D possibly corresponds to TRBD1 (6 bases). This CDR3 is 16 amino acids long. Trimming cost V 2 bases and J 7 bases, with 18 bases left between them. The germline gives CDR1 LNHDA, CDR2 SQIVND (reference sequence). The DNA of the CDR3 is TGTGCCAGTAGTATACACCAGGGGCCCACTGGGCAGCCCCAGCATTTT. Its protein is CASSIHQGPTGQPQHF.

The V and J genes are TRBV21-1 and TRBJ1-2; the tabulated D call, TRBD1, remains unverified against the DNA. TRBV21-1 is noted as a pseudogene. There are 15 residues in the CDR3. The CDR3 reads CASSARTGTTYGYTF. CDR3 in DNA: TGTGCCAGCAGCGCAAGGACAGGGACCACCTATGGCTACACCTTC.

This chain connects TRBV18 to TRBJ1-6; TRBD1 might be the D (5 bases). The germline V gene encodes CDR1 KGHSH and CDR2 LQKENI. The CDR3 has 13 amino acids. Trimming took 3 bases from V and 10 from J, leaving 10 bases between them. In DNA, the CDR3 is TGTGCCAGCTCACCGGGAGGGGTATCACCCCTCCACTTT. It codes for CASSPGGVSPLHF.

Only a few counts were recorded for this clone. V usage is TRBV5-1 and J usage is TRBJ2-7; D is unresolved. Germline CDR1 SGHRS, CDR2 YFSETQ. The V gene lost 0 bases and the J gene lost 1 base, with 8 bases spanning the gap. The CDR3 covers 14 residues. CDR3 in DNA: TGCGCCAGCAGCTTGGAGCCTAGTTCCTACGAGCAGTACTTC. Translation gives CASSLEPSSYEQYF.

The rearrangement uses TRBV9 and TRBJ1-1; 7 bases are a match to TRBD1. The germline gives CDR1 SGDLS, CDR2 YYNGEE. CDR3 size: 19 residues. J was trimmed by 0 bases and V by 4 bases; bases with no gene match: 18. This CDR3 is CASSKSTGTEKRLNTEAFF. The CDR3 coding sequence is TGTGCCAGCAGCAAGTCTACCGGGACAGAGAAAAGGCTGAACACTGAAGCTTTCTTT.

The chain uses TRBV5-4 and TRBJ2-3, with 10 nucleotides matching TRBD2. The J segment lost 5 bases and the V segment lost 4 bases, leaving 10 bases of the junction unmatched. CDR1 is SGHNT, CDR2 YYREEE, per germline (reference sequence). This CDR3 region has 16 residues. CDR3 bases: TGTGCCAGCAGCGTCCCAGCGGGGGGGCGGGGAGATACGCAGTATTTT. Encoded protein: CASSVPAGGRGDTQYF.

V gene TRBV15 combines with J gene TRBJ2-5; no firm D call. The length of the CDR3 is 12 residues. Germline V gene sequence: CDR1 LNHNV, CDR2 YYDKDF (reference sequence). V lost 5 bases, J lost 5 bases, and 9 bases lay in between. The CDR3 coding sequence is TGTGCCACCAGCGGAGCCTCGGAGACCCAGTACTTC. It translates to CATSGASETQYF.

The gene calls are TRBV19 and TRBJ1-1; 11 bases agree with TRBD1. V lost 5 bases to trimming and J lost 5 bases; unmatched junction nucleotides: 7. CDR3 length: 15 residues. Germline V gives CDR1 LNHDA, CDR2 SQIVND (reference sequence). The CDR3 reads CASSLGQGALTEAFF. CDR3 nucleotides: TGTGCCAGTAGTCTAGGACAGGGGGCGTTAACTGAAGCTTTCTTT.

The rearrangement links TRBV10-1 to TRBJ2-3; 8 nucleotides align to TRBD1. CDR3 length: 13 amino acids. Germline-derived CDR1 and CDR2 are WNHNN and SYGVQD (reference sequence). Losses at the gene ends were 6 bases for V and 3 bases for J; bases not matched to a gene: 2. CDR3 nucleotide sequence: TGCGCCAGCAGCAGGGGGCGGACAGATACGCAGTATTTT. Its translation: CASSRGRTDTQYF.

The chain carries TRBV6-1 and TRBJ2-3, with D possibly being TRBD2 (7 bases). V lost 6 bases and J 2 bases, leaving 15 bases between the germline ends. Looked up from germline, CDR1 is MNHNS and CDR2 is SASEGT. The CDR3 loop spans 15 amino acids. The CDR3 bases are TGTGCCAGCAGCAGACGGGGGGCCCTCACAGATACGCAGTATTTT. It yields the protein CASSRRGALTDTQYF.

The V and J genes are TRBV11-2 and TRBJ2-1; D is perhaps TRBD1 (5 bases). The CDR3 is 14 amino acids. The germline V gene encodes CDR1 SGHAT and CDR2 FQNNGV. Trimming cost V 6 bases and J 5 bases, with 14 bases left between them. The DNA of the CDR3 is TGTGCCAGCAGAAAGGGCATGACAGACAATGAGCAGTTCTTC. The encoded protein is CASRKGMTDNEQFF. The complete variable domain, with remaining parts taken from reference TRBV11-2 and TRBJ2-1, reads EAGVAQSPRYKIIEKRQSVAFWCNPISGHATLYWYQQILGQGPKLLIQFQNNGVVDDSQLPKDRFSAERLKGVDSTLKIQPAKLEDSAVYLCASRKGMTDNEQFFGPGTRLTVL.